This is a list of T cell receptor beta chains from one sample in a study of blood T cell repertoires in COVID-19. Profiling relied on immunoSEQ multiplex PCR, and the TCRdb table lists in-frame clones only, not all of them. The sample shows about 260,000 clones, approximately 91% of them seen only once. Sequenced material: peripheral blood. The receptor set was obtained from a human donor in a cohort sampled during active COVID-19. CDR3s include the opening cysteine and the closing phenylalanine or tryptophan. D genes are given only for firm matches. Expanded clones get a size class; other rows say once, few or many, or leave the size out.

clone_size	d_call	j_call	v_call	cdr3_aa	cdr3_nt
NA	TRBD1	TRBJ2-7	TRBV27	CASSHQAGDRIYEQYF	TGTGCCAGCAGCCATCAGGCCGGGGACAGAATTTACGAGCAGTACTTC
NA	TRBD2	TRBJ2-7	TRBV28	CASRRGGGSYEQYF	TGTGCCAGCAGACGTGGGGGGGGTTCCTACGAGCAGTACTTC
NA	TRBD1	TRBJ2-7	TRBV29-1	CSVRRQGYEQYF	TGCAGCGTTCGCCGACAGGGCTACGAGCAGTACTTC
NA	NA	TRBJ1-4	TRBV4-3	CASSQMGGRDEKLFF	TGCGCCAGCAGCCAGATGGGGGGGAGGGATGAAAAACTGTTTTTT
NA	NA	TRBJ1-2	TRBV7-2	CASSLASQGNYGYTF	TGTGCCAGCAGCTTAGCGAGTCAGGGAAACTATGGCTACACCTTC
NA	NA	TRBJ2-3	TRBV27	CASSLNSPSNTQYF	TGTGCCAGCAGTTTAAACAGTCCCAGCAATACGCAGTATTTT
NA	NA	TRBJ2-5	TRBV5-1	CASSLSAEETQYF	TGCGCCAGCAGCTTGTCAGCGGAAGAGACCCAGTACTTC
NA	NA	TRBJ2-3	TRBV11-2	CASSLESVMQYF	TGTGCCAGCAGCTTAGAGTCAGTTATGCAGTATTTT
NA	NA	TRBJ1-1	TRBV4-1	CASSQDRFTEAFF	TGCGCCAGCAGCCAAGACAGGTTCACTGAAGCTTTCTTT
once	TRBD1	TRBJ1-1	TRBV19	CASSIGGDRGNTEAFF	TGTGCCAGTAGTATAGGCGGGGACAGGGGAAACACTGAAGCTTTCTTT
NA	NA	TRBJ1-1	TRBV4-3	CASSQAGGKTELNTEAFF	TGCGCCAGCAGCCAAGCGGGCGGGAAAACAGAGCTGAACACTGAAGCTTTCTTT
NA	NA	TRBJ1-2	TRBV2	CASSETPQGTYTF	TGTGCCAGCAGTGAAACCCCGCAGGGAACCTACACCTTC
NA	NA	TRBJ1-4	TRBV2	CASSPNRVLREKLFF	TGTGCCAGCAGCCCCAACAGGGTTTTAAGGGAAAAACTGTTTTTT
NA	NA	TRBJ1-1	TRBV5-1	CASSPPGGEAFF	TGCGCCAGCAGCCCACCCGGGGGGGAAGCTTTCTTT
NA	TRBD1	TRBJ1-1	TRBV10-3	CAIRKTDREDTEAFF	TGTGCCATCAGAAAAACGGACAGGGAGGACACTGAAGCTTTCTTT
NA	NA	TRBJ1-3	TRBV30	CGGSSGNTIYF	TGCGGCGGCAGTTCTGGAAACACCATATATTTT
NA	TRBD2	TRBJ2-3	TRBV3-1/TRBV3-2	CASSRAWSGGPRNFSWGQYF	TGTGCCAGCAGCCGGGCGTGGAGCGGGGGCCCTCGAAATTTTTCTTGGGGGCAGTATTTT
once	TRBD1	TRBJ2-1	TRBV27	CASRPGQGSYNEQFF	TGTGCCAGCAGGCCCGGACAGGGGTCCTACAATGAGCAGTTCTTC
NA	NA	TRBJ1-2	TRBV7-2	CASSPRDTGIFNYGYTF	TGTGCCAGCAGCCCCCGGGACACTGGAATCTTTAACTATGGCTACACCTTC
NA	NA	TRBJ1-6	TRBV14	CASSQTRNSPLHF	TGTGCCAGCAGCCAGACACGGAATTCACCCCTCCACTTT
NA	NA	TRBJ1-1	TRBV19	CASSSTGRTEAFF	TGTGCCAGTAGTTCCACAGGGAGAACTGAAGCTTTCTTT
NA	NA	TRBJ1-1	TRBV5-4	CASSRIHGGVNTEAFF	TGTGCCAGCAGCCGAATCCATGGGGGGGTGAACACTGAAGCTTTCTTT
NA	TRBD1	TRBJ1-1	TRBV7-9	CASSPPDRAAFF	TGTGCCAGCAGCCCCCCGGACAGGGCGGCTTTCTTT
NA	TRBD1	TRBJ2-5	TRBV30	CAWSKTGKETQYF	TGTGCCTGGAGTAAGACAGGGAAAGAGACCCAGTACTTC
NA	TRBD2	TRBJ2-7	TRBV6-4	CASSVAGGGAYEQYF	TGTGCCAGCAGTGTCGCTGGGGGGGGAGCCTACGAGCAGTACTTC
once	NA	TRBJ1-6	TRBV9	CASSVATRSSYNSPLHF	TGTGCCAGCAGCGTAGCTACGAGGAGCTCCTATAATTCACCCCTCCACTTT
NA	NA	TRBJ2-7	TRBV5-8	CASSWKTGGLEQYF	TGTGCCAGCAGCTGGAAGACAGGAGGCCTCGAGCAGTACTTC
NA	TRBD2	TRBJ2-7	TRBV6-5	CASSYGPRSGDHEQYF	TGTGCCAGCAGTTATGGCCCCAGGAGCGGGGACCACGAGCAGTACTTC
NA	TRBD1	TRBJ1-5	TRBV28	CASSFRTGDLQPQHF	TGTGCCAGCAGTTTCCGGACAGGGGACCTTCAGCCCCAGCATTTT
NA	NA	TRBJ2-1	TRBV6-5	CASRGGRATYEQFF	TGTGCCAGCAGAGGGGGAAGGGCTACCTATGAGCAGTTCTTC
few	TRBD2	TRBJ2-1	TRBV27	CASSPLAGGTGEQFF	TGTGCCAGCAGTCCCCTAGCGGGGGGAACGGGGGAGCAGTTCTTC
NA	TRBD2	TRBJ2-7	TRBV27	CASSSSGLAGSYEQYF	TGTGCCAGCAGTTCCTCGGGACTAGCGGGATCCTACGAGCAGTACTTC